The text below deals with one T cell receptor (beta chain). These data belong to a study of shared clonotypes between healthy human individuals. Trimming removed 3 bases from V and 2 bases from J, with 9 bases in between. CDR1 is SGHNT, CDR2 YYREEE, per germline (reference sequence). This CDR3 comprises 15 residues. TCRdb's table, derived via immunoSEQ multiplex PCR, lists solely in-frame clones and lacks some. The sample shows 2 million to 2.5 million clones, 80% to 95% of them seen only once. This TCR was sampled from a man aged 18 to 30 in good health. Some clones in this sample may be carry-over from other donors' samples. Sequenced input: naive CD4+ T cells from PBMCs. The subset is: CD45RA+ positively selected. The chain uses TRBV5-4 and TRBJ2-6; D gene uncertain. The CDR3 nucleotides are TGTGCCAGCAGCTCCCTACAGCCTGGGGCCAACGTCCTGACTTTC. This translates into CASSSLQPGANVLTF.